This T cell receptor (beta chain) was sequenced for a study of OX40 agonist ivuxolimab in advanced cancers. Clones were read by immunoSEQ multiplex PCR, and TCRdb kept only the in-frame ones, dropping some. The data contain 45,000 to 55,000 clones, roughly 92% of them singletons. This clone was seen just once. V dropped 5 bases and J dropped 1 base, with 9 bases sitting between them. The germline gives CDR1 LNHDA, CDR2 SQIVND (reference sequence). The CDR3 covers 14 residues. This receptor was obtained from an adult with an advanced solid tumor such as melanoma, head and neck, liver or kidney cancer. V gene TRBV19 combines with J gene TRBJ1-5; weak D call: TRBD1 (5 bases). Sequenced here: CD4+ or CD8+ T cells sorted from blood, sampled in a trial of the OX40 agonist ivuxolimab. CDR3 residues: CASSRQGSNQPQHF. The CDR3, as DNA: TGTGCCAGTAGTCGGCAGGGAAGCAATCAGCCCCAGCATTTT.